This note documents a single TCR beta chain sequence. The entry originates in a study of blood T cell repertoires in COVID-19. Across the study: Material from acute and convalescent COVID-19 was sourced from the United States, Italy and Spain. In each case, the material was cDNA or gDNA derived from T cells, B-cell-depleted T cells, or PBMCs.

Germline CDR1 reads MDHEN; CDR2 reads SYDVKM. V lost 6 bases, J lost 6 bases, and 15 bases lay in between. The CDR3 length is 14 residues. Original data processing: Using reference gene primer amplification, nucleated cell counts were estimated. TCRdb's table, derived via immunoSEQ multiplex PCR, lists solely in-frame clones and lacks some. Clonal size and the V and J genes are those of that table, whereas D and trimming came from the DNA. The table includes under 30,000 clones, 80% to 90% detected once. V gene TRBV28 combines with J gene TRBJ2-1; maybe TRBD1 (6 bases). The source of this sequence is a human donor with active COVID-19. The donor label of this sample is uncertain. The specimen was peripheral blood. CDR3 loop: CASRPGQTINEQFF. The DNA for the CDR3 is TGTGCCAGCAGGCCGGGACAAACAATCAATGAGCAGTTCTTC.